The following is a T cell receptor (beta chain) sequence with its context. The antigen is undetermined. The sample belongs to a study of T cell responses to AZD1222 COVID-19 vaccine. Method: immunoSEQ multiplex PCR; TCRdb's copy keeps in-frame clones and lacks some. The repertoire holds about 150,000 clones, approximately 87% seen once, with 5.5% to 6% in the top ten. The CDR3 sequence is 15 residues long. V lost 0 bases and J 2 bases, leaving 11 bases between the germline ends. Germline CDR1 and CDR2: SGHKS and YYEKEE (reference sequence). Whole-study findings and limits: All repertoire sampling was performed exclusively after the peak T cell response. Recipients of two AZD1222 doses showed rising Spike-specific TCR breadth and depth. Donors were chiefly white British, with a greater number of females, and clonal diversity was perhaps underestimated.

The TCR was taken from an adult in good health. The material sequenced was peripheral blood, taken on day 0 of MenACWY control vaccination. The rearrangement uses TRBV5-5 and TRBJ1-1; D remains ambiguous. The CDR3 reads CASSLGANQNTEAFF. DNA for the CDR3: TGTGCCAGCAGCTTGGGGGCGAACCAAAACACTGAAGCTTTCTTT.